Described below is a single TCR beta chain sequence and its context. The antigen remains undetermined. The data originate from a study of blood T cells in healthy people across ages. For the second PCR, which ran for about 7 to 12 cycles, a sample-barcoded 5' primer and a J-beta primer mix were used. Researchers report that a template-switch adaptor with 12 random nucleotides tagged each cDNA molecule. TCRdb used MiXCR to reprocess the 5' RACE reads, holding one entry per CDR3 protein. The sample carries 800,000 to 1,300,000 distinct CDR3 sequences, 20% to 25% recorded once. Study-wide results and caveats: Estimates of diversity drawn from one million T cells were considered underestimates.

This same sample was also part of a study on T cells of mothers and their children. As that study records: Normalized overlap was always slightly, never significantly, higher in related than unrelated mother-child pairs.

What was sequenced was blood. The clonotype originates from a girl aged 2 to 9 in good health.

This chain's CDR3 is CASSVTTGLTEETQYF. The CDR3 DNA sequence: TGCGCCAGCAGCGTCACTACCGGACTCACCGAAGAGACCCAGTACTTC. J is TRBJ2-5 and V is TRBV5-1; tentative D call: TRBD2 (5 bases). The ends were cut back, 4 bases at V and 3 bases at J, with 19 bases in the middle. CDR1 and CDR2 (germline): SGHRS, YFSETQ. This CDR3 has 16 amino acids.